The entry below gives a single TCR beta chain sequence along with its context. The antigen it recognizes is unknown. Base-call qualities are not available, and no considerably larger clone is one nucleotide away. The data were taken from a study of T cell repertoires in cytomegalovirus infection (dated by TCRdb to between 2018 and 2021). Describing the broader study: Recently identified HLA-C-restricted CMV epitopes, whose presentation resists viral immunomodulation, were targeted by peptide stimulations together with well-studied HLA-B-restricted epitopes. Donor HLA type was relevant to the analysis, as public TCR beta signatures indicated carriage of CMV infection together with the matching HLA type.

Per the germline V gene (reference sequence), DFQATT is the CDR1 and SNEGSKA is the CDR2. From the cysteine through the phenylalanine, the CDR3 covers 12 amino acids. Just CDR3 DNA is preserved here, 36 bases in frame from base 1. Trimmed from V: 4 bases; trimmed from J: 8 bases; junction bases lacking a gene match: 7. TCRdb records Illumina HiSeq 1500 as the sequencer. TCRdb cleaned the public reads at Q25 with fastp, built clones with MiXCR and kept in-frame beta chains. Each entry merges the rows of one CDR3 protein and shows their most common DNA and genes. In this sample the table shows approximately 470,000 distinct CDR3 sequences, approximately 46% of which occur a single time. Of the sample, around 44% falls within the top ten clones. Beyond this particular receptor, the publication reports: In both this cohort and an independent cohort of some 350 donors, the cumulative frequency of public TCR beta family members distinguished carriers of CMV infection plus the relevant HLA type. The ex vivo response was dominated by HLA-C-restricted CMV-specific TCR beta clonotypes, and the single most frequent clonotype in two of eight donors was supplied by these HLA-C-restricted clonotypes.

Per the publication, the treatment or condition label means: in vitro stimulation with specific CMV peptide epitopes to enrich CMV-specific T cells. The sequenced sample was cultured PBMCs, obtained from culture after CMV antigen stimulation. The receptor's source is a human donor in good health (CMV status not recorded). Some clones in this sample may be carry-over from other donors' samples. The receptor chain draws on TRBV20-1 and TRBJ1-2; 7 middle bases align to TRBD1. The DNA reads TGCAGTGCTACCCCCAGGGGGGGAGGCTACACCTTC. Its coded protein is CSATPRGGGYTF.